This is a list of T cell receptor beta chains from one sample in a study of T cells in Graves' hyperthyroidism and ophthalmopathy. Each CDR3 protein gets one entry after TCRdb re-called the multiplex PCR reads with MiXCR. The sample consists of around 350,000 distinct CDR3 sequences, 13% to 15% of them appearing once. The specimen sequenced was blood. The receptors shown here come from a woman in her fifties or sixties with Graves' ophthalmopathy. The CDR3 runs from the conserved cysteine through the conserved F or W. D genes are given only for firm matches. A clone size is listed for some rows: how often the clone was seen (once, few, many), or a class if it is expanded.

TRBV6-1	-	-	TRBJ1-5	CASSEQGRQPQHF	TGTGCCAGCAGTGAACAGGGCAGGCAGCCCCAGCATTTT
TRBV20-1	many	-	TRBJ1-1	CSARAGQNTEAFF	TGCAGTGCTAGAGCGGGCCAGAACACTGAAGCTTTCTTT
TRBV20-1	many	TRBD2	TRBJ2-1	CSAWLTSRYNEQFF	TGCAGTGCTTGGCTGACTAGCAGATACAATGAGCAGTTCTTC
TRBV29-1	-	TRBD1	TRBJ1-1	CSVAGTGDKAFF	TGCAGCGTTGCCGGGACAGGGGATAAAGCTTTCTTT
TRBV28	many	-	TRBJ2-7	CASSLVNRWYEQYF	TGTGCCAGCAGTTTAGTAAATAGATGGTACGAGCAGTACTTC
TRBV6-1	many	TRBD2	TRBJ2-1	CASRQSGSLTYNEQFF	TGTGCCAGCAGACAAAGCGGGAGCCTAACCTACAATGAGCAGTTCTTC
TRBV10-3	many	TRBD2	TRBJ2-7	CASGELAGGRDEQYF	TGTGCCTCAGGGGAATTAGCGGGAGGTAGGGACGAGCAGTACTTC
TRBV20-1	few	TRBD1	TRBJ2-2	CSVMDRGRNTGELFF	TGCAGTGTGATGGACAGGGGGCGGAACACCGGGGAGCTGTTTTTT
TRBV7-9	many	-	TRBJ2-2	CASSPSGVANTGELFF	TGTGCCAGCAGCCCCAGTGGAGTGGCAAACACCGGGGAGCTGTTTTTT
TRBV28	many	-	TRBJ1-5	CASKGGNQPQHF	TGTGCCAGCAAGGGGGGGAACCAGCCCCAGCATTTT
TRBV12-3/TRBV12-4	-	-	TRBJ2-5	CASSLSSGKTQYF	TGTGCCAGCAGTTTATCCAGTGGAAAGACCCAGTACTTC
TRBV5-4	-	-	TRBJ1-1	CASSPRGLTNTEAFF	TGTGCCAGCAGCCCCCGAGGGCTTACGAACACTGAAGCTTTCTTT
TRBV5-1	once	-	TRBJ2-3	CASSASRLWSSTDTQYF	TGCGCCAGCAGCGCCAGCCGACTCTGGTCTAGCACAGATACGCAGTATTTT
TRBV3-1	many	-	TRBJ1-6	CASSRDINSPLHF	TGTGCCAGCAGCCGGGACATTAATTCACCCCTCCACTTT
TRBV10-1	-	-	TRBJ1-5	CASPPTDLPQHF	TGCGCCAGCCCACCGACTGACCTGCCCCAGCATTTT
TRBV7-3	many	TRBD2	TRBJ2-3	CASSSGLGTDTQYF	TGTGCCAGCAGCTCGGGACTAGGGACAGATACGCAGTATTTT
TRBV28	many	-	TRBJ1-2	CASSATGRANYGYTF	TGTGCCAGCAGTGCAACAGGGAGGGCTAACTATGGCTACACCTTC
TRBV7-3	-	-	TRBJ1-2	CASSSSFGQNYGYTF	TGTGCCAGCAGCTCTTCGTTTGGACAGAATTATGGCTACACCTTC
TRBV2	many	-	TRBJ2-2	CASSPGVWSAGELFF	TGTGCCAGCAGCCCCGGGGTATGGTCGGCCGGGGAGCTGTTTTTT
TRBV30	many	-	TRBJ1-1	CAWSVTMNTEAFF	TGTGCCTGGAGTGTAACTATGAACACTGAAGCTTTCTTT
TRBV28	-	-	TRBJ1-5	CASSYLGSTEPQHF	TGTGCCAGCAGTTACCTTGGGTCTACGGAGCCCCAGCATTTT
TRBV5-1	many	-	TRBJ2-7	CASSLGAGSSYEQYF	TGCGCCAGCAGCTTGGGCGCGGGAAGCTCCTACGAGCAGTACTTC
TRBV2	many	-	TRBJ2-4	CASSEWDGSLIQYF	TGTGCCAGCAGTGAATGGGACGGCTCGTTAATTCAGTACTTC
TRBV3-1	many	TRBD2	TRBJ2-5	CASSQGTSGVGTQYF	TGTGCCAGCAGCCAAGGGACTAGCGGTGTAGGGACCCAGTACTTC
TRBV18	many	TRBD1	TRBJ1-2	CASSPPGRGAYGYTF	TGTGCCAGCTCACCACCCGGCAGGGGGGCGTATGGCTACACCTTC
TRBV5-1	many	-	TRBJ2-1	CASSPMGGSSSNEQFF	TGCGCCAGCAGCCCTATGGGCGGATCCAGTTCGAATGAGCAGTTCTTC
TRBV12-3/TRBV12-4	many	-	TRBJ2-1	CASSYYRGYNEQFF	TGTGCCAGCAGTTACTATCGGGGATACAATGAGCAGTTCTTC
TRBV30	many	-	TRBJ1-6	CAWSPWGGEALHF	TGTGCCTGGAGTCCGTGGGGGGGTGAGGCCCTCCACTTT
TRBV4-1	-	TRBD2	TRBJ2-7	CASSQDPQRDYEQYF	TGCGCCAGCAGCCAAGATCCCCAGCGGGATTACGAGCAGTACTTC
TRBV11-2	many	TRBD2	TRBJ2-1	CASSATSGEQFF	TGTGCCAGCAGCGCGACTAGCGGTGAGCAGTTCTTC
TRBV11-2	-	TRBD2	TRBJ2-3	CASSRDRTSGRSEPDTQYF	TGTGCCAGCAGCAGGGACCGGACTAGCGGGAGGAGCGAGCCAGATACGCAGTATTTT